This record concerns one TCR beta chain sequence. Methods used by the authors: Using reference gene primer amplification, nucleated cell counts were estimated. Assay used: immunoSEQ multiplex PCR; TCRdb lists only in-frame clones, some missing. That table supplies the V and J calls and clone size; D and trimming were determined from the DNA. The repertoire consists of 300,000 to 400,000 clones, with roughly 87% occurring once and the leading ten covering approximately 9.3%. The CDR3 is 16 residues long. The V and J ends lost 6 bases and 2 bases respectively, with 14 bases between them. Per the germline V gene, CDR1 is MGHDK and CDR2 is SYGVNS. This sample stems from a study of blood T cell repertoires in COVID-19. About the study: Samples representing acute and convalescent COVID-19 were sourced from the United States, Italy and Spain. The cDNA or gDNA used as material had been derived from T cells, B-cell-depleted T cells, or PBMCs.

The TCR comes from a man younger than 45 with COVID-19, enrolled during active disease. Sequenced input: peripheral blood. The chain has TRBV25-1 and TRBJ1-6; D is ambiguous. CDR3 residues: CASSVGGGAYNSPLHF. Written as DNA, the CDR3 is TGTGCCAGCAGCGTAGGAGGCGGGGCCTATAATTCACCCCTCCACTTT.